The TCR beta chain described here comes from a study of blood T cell repertoires in COVID-19 (dated by TCRdb to the early 2020s). In the study overall: Samples from collaborators originated in the United States, Italy and Spain and spanned both the acute and convalescent phases of COVID-19. The material from the prospective study consisted of cDNA or gDNA derived from T cells, B-cell-depleted T cells, or PBMCs. The dataset comprised deeply sampled blood TCRbeta repertoires from subjects exposed to, actively infected with, or recovered from COVID-19. The repertoires were made available in a free public database intended to serve as a resource for research on the immune response to SARS-CoV-2. Samples were obtained from the ongoing ImmuneRACE study (first 160 participants) and from 950 to 1,500 subjects provided by 6 global collaborators. Sample metadata almost always included a de-identified subject ID, COVID-19 status, age in years and sex. Where available, HLA class I and class II types were obtained from metadata supplied by the sample provider rather than from assay-based typing. General study outcomes and caveats: How much clinical and demographic metadata was included differed by source and by participant, and the metadata was provided uncurated.

At one collaborating source in Seattle, patients were enrolled during active infection and were followed longitudinally through the course of disease. Collaborating institutions collected whole blood in K2EDTA tubes following their own protocols. Collaborator samples were shipped for TCRbeta analysis as frozen whole blood, isolated PBMCs, or DNA extracted from either sample type. Trimming accounts for 5 bases at V and 4 bases at J, while the number of junction bases matched to no gene is 7. CDR1 MDHEN and CDR2 SYDVKM were looked up in the germline V gene. The CDR3 numbers 15 residues from cysteine through phenylalanine. Only CDR3 DNA remains: 45 bases, in frame from the first base. TCRbeta CDR3 regions were amplified from genomic DNA using the immunoSEQ Assay, a bias-controlled multiplex PCR. As for the authors' bioinformatics: Within the assay, amplification of reference gene primers was used to estimate how many nucleated cells each sample contained. To quantify the absolute abundance of each unique TCRbeta CDR3 rearrangement, sequence reads were collapsed and filtered. For each sample, productive Simpson clonality was calculated as the square root of Simpson's diversity index across productive rearrangements. Imported from immuneACCESS, the table was reduced by TCRdb to in-frame sequences with V and J called. These copies leave out some clones; in studies compared against another copy, an unresolved V gene accounts for under half, and the cause of the remainder is not known. The DNA was the basis for D and trimming; V, J and clone size are from that table. Across this sample there are 410,000 or so clones, with 70% to 90% seen only once. The ten largest clones take up roughly 1.5% of the sample.

Of note for this clone: Its antigen is currently not known. No much larger clone exists at a distance of one base, and base qualities are not known.

The sample was peripheral blood. Recombination joined TRBV28 with TRBJ1-1; 10 bases in the middle match TRBD1. The TCR was taken from a woman in her thirties or forties with COVID-19, enrolled during active disease. The DNA is TGTGCCAGCAGTCCACGGGGACAGGGGAGCACTGAAGCTTTCTTT. Its translation is CASSPRGQGSTEAFF.